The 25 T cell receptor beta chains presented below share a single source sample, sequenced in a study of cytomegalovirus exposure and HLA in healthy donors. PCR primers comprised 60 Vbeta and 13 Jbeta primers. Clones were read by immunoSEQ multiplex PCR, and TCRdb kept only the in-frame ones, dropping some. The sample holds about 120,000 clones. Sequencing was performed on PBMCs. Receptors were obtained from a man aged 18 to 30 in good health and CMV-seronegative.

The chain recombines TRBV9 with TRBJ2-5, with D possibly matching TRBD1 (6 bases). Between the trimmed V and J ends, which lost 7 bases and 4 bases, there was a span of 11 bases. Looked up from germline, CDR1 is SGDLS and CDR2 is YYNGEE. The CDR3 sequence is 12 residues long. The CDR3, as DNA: TGTGCCAGCGGACAGACTGTAGAGACCCAGTACTTC. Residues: CASGQTVETQYF. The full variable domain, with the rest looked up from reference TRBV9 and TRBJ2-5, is DSGVTQTPKHLITATGQRVTLRCSPRSGDLSVYWYQQSLDQGLQFLIQYYNGEERAKGNILERFSAQQFPDLHSELNLSSLELGDSALYFCASGQTVETQYFGPGTRLLVL.

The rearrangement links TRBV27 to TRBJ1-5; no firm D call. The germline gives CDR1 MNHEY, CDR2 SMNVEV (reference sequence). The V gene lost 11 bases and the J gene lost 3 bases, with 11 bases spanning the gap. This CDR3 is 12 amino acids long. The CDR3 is CASGGNNQPQHF. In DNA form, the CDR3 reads TGTGCCTCGGGAGGGAACAATCAGCCCCAGCATTTT.

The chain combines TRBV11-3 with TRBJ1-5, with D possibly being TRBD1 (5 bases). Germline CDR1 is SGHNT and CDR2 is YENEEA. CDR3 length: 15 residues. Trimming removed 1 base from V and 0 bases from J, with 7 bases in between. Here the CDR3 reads CASSLGGYSNQPQHF. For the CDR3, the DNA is TGTGCCAGCAGCTTAGGGGGCTATAGCAATCAGCCCCAGCATTTT.

The CDR3 DNA sequence: TGTGCCAGCAGTTTTCTGACTAGCAGTCCCTACAATGAGCAGTTCTTC. This encodes CASSFLTSSPYNEQFF. The rearrangement uses TRBV27 and TRBJ2-1; the match to TRBD2 covers 7 bases. Germline values: CDR1 MNHEY, CDR2 SMNVEV (reference sequence). The V gene end was trimmed by 3 bases and the J gene end by 2 bases; junction bases not matched to a gene: 7. CDR3 length equals 16 residues.

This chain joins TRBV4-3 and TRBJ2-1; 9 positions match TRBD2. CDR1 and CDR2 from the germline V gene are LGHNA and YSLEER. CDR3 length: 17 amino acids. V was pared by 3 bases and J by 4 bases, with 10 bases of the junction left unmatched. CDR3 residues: CASSHASGNLGYNEQFF. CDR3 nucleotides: TGCGCCAGCAGCCACGCTAGCGGGAATCTCGGGTACAATGAGCAGTTCTTC.

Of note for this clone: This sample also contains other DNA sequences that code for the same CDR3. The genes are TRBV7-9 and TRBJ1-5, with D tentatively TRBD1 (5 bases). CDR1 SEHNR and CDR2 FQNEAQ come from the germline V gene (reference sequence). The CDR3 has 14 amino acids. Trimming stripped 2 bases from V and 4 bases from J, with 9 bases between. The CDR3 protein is CASSLQGGNQPQHF. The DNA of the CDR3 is TGTGCCAGCAGCTTACAGGGAGGTAATCAGCCCCAGCATTTT.

CDR3 protein: CASSLIGGQGNYEQYF. CDR3 DNA: TGTGCCAGCAGCTTAATAGGAGGACAGGGGAACTACGAGCAGTACTTC. V gene TRBV7-3 combines with J gene TRBJ2-7; 9 positions agree with TRBD1. CDR1 SGHTA and CDR2 FQGTGA come from the germline V gene. With V trimmed by 1 base and J by 3 bases, 7 bases remained unmatched. The CDR3 is made up of 16 amino acids.

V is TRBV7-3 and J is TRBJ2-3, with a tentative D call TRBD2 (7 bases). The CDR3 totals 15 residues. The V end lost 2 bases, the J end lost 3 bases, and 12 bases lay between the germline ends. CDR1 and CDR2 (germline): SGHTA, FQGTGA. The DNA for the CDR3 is TGTGCCAGCAGCTTAGAGGAGGGGGGGACAGATACGCAGTATTTT. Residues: CASSLEEGGTDTQYF.

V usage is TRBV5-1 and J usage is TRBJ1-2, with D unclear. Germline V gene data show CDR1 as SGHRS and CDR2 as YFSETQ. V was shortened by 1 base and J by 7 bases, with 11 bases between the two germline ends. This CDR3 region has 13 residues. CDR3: CASSLRAEGGYTF. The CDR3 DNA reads TGCGCCAGCAGCTTGCGGGCAGAGGGTGGCTACACCTTC.

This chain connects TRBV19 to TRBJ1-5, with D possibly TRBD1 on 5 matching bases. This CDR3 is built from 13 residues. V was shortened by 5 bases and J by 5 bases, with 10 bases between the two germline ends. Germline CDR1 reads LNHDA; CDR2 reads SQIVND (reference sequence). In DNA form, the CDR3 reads TGTGCCAGTAGTCCCAGGGATTATCAGCCCCAGCATTTT. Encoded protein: CASSPRDYQPQHF.

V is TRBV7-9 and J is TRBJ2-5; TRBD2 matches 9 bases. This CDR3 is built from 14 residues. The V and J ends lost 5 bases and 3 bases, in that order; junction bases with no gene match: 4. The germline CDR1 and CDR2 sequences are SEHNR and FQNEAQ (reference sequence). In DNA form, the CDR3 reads TGTGCCAGCAGCCGGACTAGCGTGGAAGAGACCCAGTACTTC. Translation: CASSRTSVEETQYF.

CDR3 in DNA: TGTGCCAGCAGCTCCCAGGCCGGGCAGGGTTGGCAGCCCCAGCATTTT. Protein sequence: CASSSQAGQGWQPQHF. This chain connects TRBV7-2 to TRBJ1-5, with a tentative D call TRBD1 (5 bases). The CDR3 is 16 residues long. Trimming took 4 bases from V and 7 from J, leaving 20 bases between them. Germline CDR1 is SGHTA and CDR2 is FQGNSA.

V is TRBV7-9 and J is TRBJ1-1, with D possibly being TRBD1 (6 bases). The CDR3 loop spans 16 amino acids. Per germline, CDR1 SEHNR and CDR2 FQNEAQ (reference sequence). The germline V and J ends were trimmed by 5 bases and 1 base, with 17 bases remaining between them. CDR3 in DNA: TGTGCCAGCAGCCGCCGGGGGGGCGATTCGAACACTGAAGCTTTCTTT. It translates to CASSRRGGDSNTEAFF.

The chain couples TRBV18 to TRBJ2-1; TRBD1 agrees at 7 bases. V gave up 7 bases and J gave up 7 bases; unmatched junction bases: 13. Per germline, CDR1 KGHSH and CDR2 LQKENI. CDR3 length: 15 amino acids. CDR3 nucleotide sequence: TGTGCCAGCTTCATCGACAGGGTTGGTGGAAATGAGCAGTTCTTC. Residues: CASFIDRVGGNEQFF. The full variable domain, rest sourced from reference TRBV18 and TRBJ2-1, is NAGVMQNPRHLVRRRGQEARLRCSPMKGHSHVYWYRQLPEEGLKFMVYLQKENIIDESGMPKERFSAEFPKEGPSILRIQQVVRGDSAAYFCASFIDRVGGNEQFFGPGTRLTVL.

The CDR3 region has the DNA TGTGCCAGCAGCCGCCCAGGGACTAGCGGGGCAGAGACCCAGTACTTC. As protein: CASSRPGTSGAETQYF. The chain combines TRBV7-6 with TRBJ2-5; 13 bases fit TRBD2. V gave up 5 bases and J gave up 4 bases; unmatched junction bases: 7. The length of the CDR3 is 16 residues. Germline assignment: CDR1 SGHVS and CDR2 FNYEAQ. The complete variable domain, with remaining parts taken from reference TRBV7-6 and TRBJ2-5, reads GAGVSQSPRYKVTKRGQDVALRCDPISGHVSLYWYRQALGQGPEFLTYFNYEAQQDKSGLPNDRFSAERPEGSISTLTIQRTEQRDSAMYRCASSRPGTSGAETQYFGPGTRLLVL.

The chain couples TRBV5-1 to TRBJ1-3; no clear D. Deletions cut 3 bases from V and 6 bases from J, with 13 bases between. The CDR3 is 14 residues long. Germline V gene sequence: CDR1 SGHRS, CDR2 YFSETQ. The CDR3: CASSSYGEENTIYF. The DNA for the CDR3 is TGCGCCAGCAGCTCGTACGGGGAGGAAAACACCATATATTTT.

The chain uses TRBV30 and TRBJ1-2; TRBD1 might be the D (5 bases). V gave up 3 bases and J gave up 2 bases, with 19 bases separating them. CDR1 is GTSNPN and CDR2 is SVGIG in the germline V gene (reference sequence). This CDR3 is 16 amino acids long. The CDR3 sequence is CAWRRIDRSRNYGYTF. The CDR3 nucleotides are TGTGCCTGGAGAAGGATCGACAGAAGCCGCAACTATGGCTACACCTTC.

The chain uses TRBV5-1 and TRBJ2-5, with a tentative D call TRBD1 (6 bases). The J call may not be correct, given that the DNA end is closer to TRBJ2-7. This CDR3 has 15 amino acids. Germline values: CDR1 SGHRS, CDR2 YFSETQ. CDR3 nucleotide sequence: TGCGCCAGCAGCGCCGAGAGGACAGAGCGATACGAGCAGTACTTC. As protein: CASSAERTERYEQYF.

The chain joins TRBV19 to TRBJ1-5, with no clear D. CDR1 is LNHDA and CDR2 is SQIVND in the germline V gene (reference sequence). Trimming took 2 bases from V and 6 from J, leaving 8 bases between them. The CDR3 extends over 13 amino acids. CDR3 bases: TGTGCCAGTAGTATAAGCGCGGGTCAGCCCCAGCATTTT. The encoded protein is CASSISAGQPQHF.

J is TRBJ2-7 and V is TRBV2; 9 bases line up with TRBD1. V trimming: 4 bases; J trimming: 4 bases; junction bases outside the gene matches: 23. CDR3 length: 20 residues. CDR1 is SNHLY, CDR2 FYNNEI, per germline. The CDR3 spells CASSGDRGFWGRVERYEQYF. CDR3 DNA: TGTGCCAGCAGTGGCGACAGGGGGTTTTGGGGGCGCGTGGAGAGATACGAGCAGTACTTC.

The CDR3 reads CASSQDTETQYF. The CDR3 DNA follows: TGTGCCAGCAGCCAGGACACGGAGACCCAGTACTTC. This chain connects TRBV2 to TRBJ2-5; D is perhaps TRBD1 (5 bases). CDR1 is SNHLY, CDR2 FYNNEI, per germline. This CDR3 region has 12 residues. V lost 6 bases to trimming and J lost 5 bases, with 10 bases between them.

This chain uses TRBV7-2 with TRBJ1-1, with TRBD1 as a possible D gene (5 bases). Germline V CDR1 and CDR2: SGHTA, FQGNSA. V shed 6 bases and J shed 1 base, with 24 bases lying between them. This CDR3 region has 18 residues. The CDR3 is CASRPGGGVALGNTEAFF. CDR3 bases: TGTGCCAGCAGACCCGGCGGGGGGGTCGCTTTAGGGAACACTGAAGCTTTCTTT.

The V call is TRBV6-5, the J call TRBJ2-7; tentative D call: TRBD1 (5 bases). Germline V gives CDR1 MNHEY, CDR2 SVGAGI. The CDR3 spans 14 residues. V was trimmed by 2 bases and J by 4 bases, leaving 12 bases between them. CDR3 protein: CASSYRQGPYEQYF. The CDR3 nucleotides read TGTGCCAGCAGTTACAGGCAGGGCCCGTACGAGCAGTACTTC.

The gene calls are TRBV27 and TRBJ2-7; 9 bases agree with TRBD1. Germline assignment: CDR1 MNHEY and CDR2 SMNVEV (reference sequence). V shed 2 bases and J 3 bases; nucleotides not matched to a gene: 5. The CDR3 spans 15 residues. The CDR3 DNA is TGTGCCAGCAGTTTAGGGCCGGGACAGGGCTACGAGCAGTACTTC. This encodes CASSLGPGQGYEQYF.

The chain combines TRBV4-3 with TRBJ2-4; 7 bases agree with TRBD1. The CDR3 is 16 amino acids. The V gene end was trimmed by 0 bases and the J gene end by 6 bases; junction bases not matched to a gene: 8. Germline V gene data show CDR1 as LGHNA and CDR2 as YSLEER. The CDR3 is CASSQDTGRGLNIQYF. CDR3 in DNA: TGCGCCAGCAGCCAAGACACGGGCAGGGGGTTAAACATTCAGTACTTC.